Presented here are 15 T cell receptor beta chains from one specimen sequenced in a study of OX40 agonist ivuxolimab in advanced cancers. Here immunoSEQ multiplex PCR was the method, and the copy in TCRdb shows in-frame clones only, minus some. The table lists 20,000 to 25,000 clones, approximately 91% of them singletons, with about 50% in the top ten. Material: CD4+ or CD8+ T cells sorted from blood, obtained in a trial of the OX40 agonist ivuxolimab. The receptor source for this set is an adult with an advanced solid tumor such as melanoma, head and neck, liver or kidney cancer.

A single count supports this clone. V gene TRBV11-2 combines with J gene TRBJ2-5; TRBD1 is a possible D gene (6 bases). Trimming cost V 6 bases and J 7 bases, with 18 bases left between them. The CDR3 has 14 amino acids. Germline CDR1 SGHAT, CDR2 FQNNGV. The CDR3 here is CASRSPGQRGTQYF. The CDR3 region has the DNA TGTGCCAGCAGATCCCCGGGACAACGAGGGACCCAGTACTTC.

This chain joins TRBV6-5 and TRBJ1-1, with D possibly TRBD1 on 5 matching bases. Germline values: CDR1 MNHEY, CDR2 SVGAGI. CDR3 length: 14 residues. V was cut by 1 base and J by 4 bases, with 10 bases left in between. CDR3 region: CASSYLGDGTEAFF. CDR3 coding DNA: TGTGCCAGCAGTTACTTGGGGGACGGCACTGAAGCTTTCTTT.

V usage is TRBV5-1 and J usage is TRBJ1-2, with TRBD1 as a possible D gene (5 bases). The CDR3 has 15 residues. Per the germline V gene, CDR1 is SGHRS and CDR2 is YFSETQ. The V end lost 0 bases, the J end lost 4 bases, and 13 bases lay between the germline ends. The chain's CDR3 is CASSLAAGRVYGYTF. The CDR3 DNA reads as TGCGCCAGCAGCTTGGCGGCAGGGAGGGTCTATGGCTACACCTTC.

The chain links TRBV4-1 to TRBJ2-1; the D gene is possibly TRBD1 (5 bases). Germline V gene sequence: CDR1 MGHRA, CDR2 YSYEKL. Trimming took 2 bases from V and 4 from J, leaving 21 bases between them. The CDR3 covers 18 residues. The DNA for the CDR3 is TGCGCCAGCAGCCAACTCCCCCTCTCTCAGGGTATGTACAATGAGCAGTTCTTC. Translation: CASSQLPLSQGMYNEQFF.

The chain uses TRBV27 and TRBJ2-5; TRBD2 is a possible D gene (6 bases). Trimming shortened V by 2 bases and J by 4 bases, and 17 bases separated the two germline ends. From germline, CDR1 is MNHEY and CDR2 SMNVEV (reference sequence). The CDR3 is 16 amino acids. The CDR3 reads CASSLGWGLSGETQYF. In DNA, the CDR3 is TGTGCCAGCAGTTTAGGGTGGGGACTTTCGGGAGAGACCCAGTACTTC.

The chain is built from TRBV19 and TRBJ2-5; D not certain. Deletions cut 11 bases from V and 10 bases from J, with 20 bases between. Germline CDR1 reads LNHDA; CDR2 reads SQIVND (reference sequence). The CDR3 has 12 residues. In nucleotides, the CDR3 is TGTGCCTCCGAAGGTGTTCCCTATCACCAGTACTTC. This translates into CASEGVPYHQYF.

V and J are TRBV7-9 and TRBJ1-1; no firm D call. The ends were cut back, 3 bases at V and 7 bases at J, with 18 bases in the middle. The CDR3 runs to 15 residues. The V gene's germline CDR1 is SEHNR and CDR2 FQNEAQ (reference sequence). CDR3: CASSFPDGAIFEAFF. CDR3 in DNA: TGTGCCAGCAGCTTTCCAGACGGTGCCATCTTTGAAGCTTTCTTT.

This rearrangement joins TRBV27 to TRBJ2-5; 9 bases line up with TRBD1. Gene TRBJ2-7 matches the end of the DNA better, so the J call may be wrong. The CDR3 sequence is 14 residues long. Germline lookup yields CDR1 MNHEY and CDR2 SMNVEV (reference sequence). CDR3 in amino acids: CASSMTGGSYEQYF. As DNA, the CDR3 is TGTGCCAGCAGTATGACAGGGGGATCCTACGAGCAGTACTTC.

The chain joins TRBV4-1 to TRBJ2-5; the D gene is possibly TRBD2 (5 bases). V was cut by 0 bases and J by 0 bases, with 8 bases left in between. The length of the CDR3 is 15 residues. The V gene's germline CDR1 is MGHRA and CDR2 YSYEKL. The CDR3 spells CASSQEKRYQETQYF. The DNA of the CDR3 is TGCGCCAGCAGCCAAGAGAAGCGGTACCAAGAGACCCAGTACTTC.

This chain links TRBV9 with TRBJ2-1, with D possibly called TRBD1 or TRBD2 (5 bases each). Germline-derived CDR1 and CDR2 are SGDLS and YYNGEE. The V end lost 2 bases, the J end lost 12 bases, and 15 bases lay between the germline ends. The CDR3 runs 13 residues. The CDR3 loop is CASSVGPSEGQFF. DNA of the CDR3: TGTGCCAGCAGCGTGGGACCGAGCGAAGGGCAGTTCTTC. Variable domain in full (rest from reference TRBV9 and TRBJ2-1): DSGVTQTPKHLITATGQRVTLRCSPRSGDLSVYWYQQSLDQGLQFLIQYYNGEERAKGNILERFSAQQFPDLHSELNLSSLELGDSALYFCASSVGPSEGQFFGPGTRLTVL.

The chain carries TRBV7-3 and TRBJ2-1; 9 positions match TRBD2. Trimming took 5 bases from V and 3 from J; bases not matched to a gene: 5. CDR3 length: 15 amino acids. Germline loops: CDR1 SGHTA, CDR2 FQGTGA. The CDR3 DNA follows: TGTGCCAGCAGCGCCACTAGCGGGCTCTACAATGAGCAGTTCTTC. This translates into CASSATSGLYNEQFF.

This sequence joins TRBV21-1 and TRBJ1-1. TRBV21-1 corresponds to a pseudogene. This CDR3 contains 14 residues. CDR3 nucleotide sequence: TGTGCCAGCACCCCACCCCCCCCGTGGGGGAAAGCTTTCTTT. Protein sequence: CASTPPPPWGKAFF.

The rearrangement uses TRBV7-9 and TRBJ1-1; the D is unclear. Germline V gene data show CDR1 as SEHNR and CDR2 as FQNEAQ (reference sequence). The CDR3 extends over 15 amino acids. The V end lost 0 bases, the J end lost 7 bases, and 15 bases lay between the germline ends. The CDR3 nucleotides read TGTGCCAGCAGCTTAGCTGACAAGGAATCGTTTGAAGCTTTCTTT. Translation: CASSLADKESFEAFF.

The J gene is TRBJ2-1, the V gene TRBV9; 8 bases fit TRBD1. Germline CDR1 is SGDLS and CDR2 is YYNGEE. There are 16 residues in the CDR3. The trim removed 3 bases at V and 5 bases at J, leaving 10 bases unmatched. Here the CDR3 reads CASSGQGSPADNEQFF. The CDR3 coding sequence is TGTGCCAGCAGCGGACAGGGGAGCCCCGCAGACAATGAGCAGTTCTTC.

DNA for the CDR3: TGCGCCAGCAGTGCATGGCAGGGAAGCAATGAGCAGTTCTTC. Protein: CASSAWQGSNEQFF. The chain joins TRBV10-1 to TRBJ2-1, with TRBD1 as a possible D gene (5 bases). The CDR3 consists of 14 residues. The ends were cut back, 4 bases at V and 6 bases at J, with 13 bases in the middle. The germline CDR1 and CDR2 sequences are WNHNN and SYGVQD (reference sequence).